Each of the 28 T cell receptor beta chains below was sequenced from the same sample in a study of T cells in Graves' hyperthyroidism and ophthalmopathy. RNA transcripts were the template for amplifying TCR beta CDR3 regions. During a first-round RT-PCR of the TCR CDR3, the HTBI primer set was used. TCRdb re-derived calls from the multiplex PCR reads in MiXCR, one entry per CDR3 protein. This sample carries some 570,000 distinct CDR3 sequences, 14% of them seen once, and the ten largest clones take 7.1%. Sequencing was carried out using blood. These receptors were taken from a woman aged 18-35 years with Graves' ophthalmopathy.

This clonotype was seen at least ten times. The chain joins TRBV3-1 to TRBJ2-7, with D possibly called TRBD1 or TRBD2 (5 bases each). Trimming pared 4 bases from V and 3 bases from J, leaving 13 bases between. CDR3 length: 14 residues. Germline V gene sequence: CDR1 LGHDT, CDR2 YNNKEL (reference sequence). In DNA, the CDR3 is TGTGCCAGCAGCCCCCGGGACCTACTCTACGAGCAGTACTTC. Residues: CASSPRDLLYEQYF.

The chain has TRBV11-2 and TRBJ2-5; 10 nucleotides agree with TRBD2. Germline trimming cut 1 base from V and 4 bases from J; bases unmatched to any gene: 6. The CDR3 is 16 residues long. Germline loops: CDR1 SGHAT, CDR2 FQNNGV. This chain's CDR3 is CASSLAAGGPLETQYF. The DNA of the CDR3 is TGTGCCAGCAGCTTAGCAGCGGGAGGGCCTTTAGAGACCCAGTACTTC.

This clonotype was recorded many times. At one end, the junction sequence differs from germline, possibly due to a read error. The chain has TRBV7-7 and TRBJ2-7; possible D gene TRBD2, 6 bases. Germline V CDR1 and CDR2: SSHAT, FNYEAQ (reference sequence). This CDR3 is built from 15 residues. The CDR3 loop is CASSSAEGSQYEQYF. The CDR3 DNA reads TGTGCTAGCAGCTCGGCGGAGGGAAGTCAGTACGAGCAGTACTTC. Full variable domain (missing parts from reference TRBV7-7 and TRBJ2-7): GAGVSQSPRYKVTKRGQDVTLRCDPISSHATLYWYQQALGQGPEFLTYFNYEAQPDKSGLPSDRFSAERPEGSISTLTIQRTEQRDSAMYRCASSSAEGSQYEQYFGPGTRLTVT.

This clonotype was observed many times. This rearrangement joins TRBV5-1 to TRBJ2-3; D remains ambiguous. The V end was cut by 2 bases, the J end by 3 bases, with 4 bases between. CDR1 is SGHRS, CDR2 YFSETQ, per germline. The CDR3 covers 12 residues. The CDR3 is CASSFKTDTQYF. DNA of the CDR3: TGCGCCAGCAGCTTCAAGACAGATACGCAGTATTTT.

In its sample, this clonotype was seen many times. The gene calls are TRBV2 and TRBJ1-1; 7 bases are a match to TRBD1. This CDR3 spans 12 amino acids. The ends lost 7 bases at V and 7 bases at J; junction bases unmatched: 6. Germline assignment: CDR1 SNHLY and CDR2 FYNNEI. Here the CDR3 DNA reads TGTGCCAGCAACCCAGGGGGGGATGAAGCTTTCTTT. This codes for CASNPGGDEAFF. Together with reference TRBV2 and TRBJ1-1, the CDR3 gives the full variable domain: EPEVTQTPSHQVTQMGQEVILRCVPISNHLYFYWYRQILGQKVEFLVSFYNNEISEKSEIFDDQFSVERPDGSNFTLKIRSTKLEDSAMYFCASNPGGDEAFFGQGTRLTVV.

The chain combines TRBV27 with TRBJ1-2, with D uncertain. Trimming removed 6 bases at V and 4 bases at J, with 18 bases between. The germline CDR1 and CDR2 sequences are MNHEY and SMNVEV (reference sequence). There are 15 residues in the CDR3. CDR3 in amino acids: CASSFEGRGGYGYTF. The CDR3 region has the DNA TGTGCCAGCAGCTTTGAAGGCCGCGGAGGCTATGGCTACACCTTC.

The rearrangement links TRBV10-3 to TRBJ2-1; 8 bases are shared with TRBD2. CDR1 ENHRY and CDR2 SYGVKD come from the germline V gene. The junction had 6 bases not matched to a gene; V was cut back by 1 base and J by 7 bases. The CDR3 has 15 amino acids. CDR3 sequence: CAISEWLAGPNEQFF. DNA for the CDR3: TGTGCCATCAGTGAGTGGCTAGCGGGCCCGAATGAGCAGTTCTTC.

This clonotype was counted only a few times. The V gene is TRBV24-1, the J gene TRBJ1-1; TRBD1 is a possible D gene (5 bases). The CDR3 length is 15 residues. Germline CDR1 KGHDR, CDR2 SFDVKD. Deletions cut 8 bases from V and 0 bases from J, with 15 bases between. The chain's CDR3 is CATITSAGMNTEAFF. For the CDR3, the DNA is TGTGCCACCATTACGTCGGCAGGGATGAACACTGAAGCTTTCTTT.

This clonotype appeared many times. The chain couples TRBV7-9 to TRBJ2-1, with 10 bases identical to TRBD2. V dropped 0 bases and J dropped 8; count of bases not matched to a gene: 7. Germline values: CDR1 SEHNR, CDR2 FQNEAQ (reference sequence). The CDR3 runs to 16 residues. CDR3: CASSLAALAGVHEQFF. Written as DNA, the CDR3 is TGTGCCAGCAGCTTAGCGGCGCTAGCGGGAGTACATGAGCAGTTCTTC. Variable domain in full (rest from reference TRBV7-9 and TRBJ2-1): DTGVSQNPRHKITKRGQNVTFRCDPISEHNRLYWYRQTLGQGPEFLTYFQNEAQLEKSRLLSDRFSAERPKGSFSTLEIQRTEQGDSAMYLCASSLAALAGVHEQFFGPGTRLTVL.

This clonotype has at least ten counts. The CDR3 bases are TGCGCCAGCAGCTTGGATAGGGAATTGTGGGGCTACACCTTC. Translation: CASSLDRELWGYTF. V gene TRBV5-1 combines with J gene TRBJ1-2; D ambiguous. Germline V gives CDR1 SGHRS, CDR2 YFSETQ. This CDR3 comprises 14 residues. V lost 0 bases, J lost 8 bases, and 14 bases lay in between.

This rearrangement joins TRBV27 to TRBJ1-5; D gene uncertain. Per germline, CDR1 MNHEY and CDR2 SMNVEV (reference sequence). This CDR3 is 16 amino acids long. V lost 5 bases and J lost 1, with 15 bases in between. The CDR3 protein is CASSPSWGTSNQPQHF. Here the CDR3 DNA reads TGTGCCAGCAGTCCATCTTGGGGAACCAGCAATCAGCCCCAGCATTTT.

This clonotype has ten or more counts. V gene TRBV28 combines with J gene TRBJ2-7; a possible D gene is TRBD2 (5 bases). Trimming took 3 bases from V and 7 from J, leaving 13 bases between them. Germline V gives CDR1 MDHEN, CDR2 SYDVKM. This CDR3 contains 13 residues. The CDR3 spells CASSLVEVGEQYF. DNA of the CDR3: TGTGCCAGCAGTTTGGTGGAGGTGGGGGAGCAGTACTTC.

This clonotype was found many times. This chain uses TRBV2 with TRBJ2-1; 10 bases fit TRBD1. In germline, CDR1 is SNHLY, CDR2 FYNNEI. The V and J ends lost 6 bases and 5 bases, in that order; junction bases with no gene match: 7. CDR3 length equals 15 residues. The CDR3 protein is CASSSGTGENNEQFF. CDR3 nucleotide sequence: TGTGCCAGCAGCTCCGGGACAGGGGAAAACAATGAGCAGTTCTTC.

This clonotype occurred many times. The gene calls are TRBV6-2 or TRBV6-3 and TRBJ2-7; perhaps TRBD1 as D (6 bases). The CDR3 length is 16 residues. Trimming cost V 2 bases and J 2 bases, with 16 bases left between them. Germline lookup yields CDR1 MNHEY and CDR2 SVGEGT. The CDR3 is CASSYRSGAVAYEQYF. In DNA form, the CDR3 reads TGTGCCAGCAGTTACCGGTCAGGGGCAGTCGCCTACGAGCAGTACTTC.

This clonotype occurred many times. V is TRBV6-1 and J is TRBJ1-1; D unresolved. Germline values: CDR1 MNHNS, CDR2 SASEGT. The CDR3 spans 16 residues. V was trimmed by 5 bases and J by 0 bases, leaving 16 bases between them. This CDR3 reads CASSKRGIAMNTEAFF. Written as DNA, the CDR3 is TGTGCCAGCAGTAAACGAGGGATCGCGATGAACACTGAAGCTTTCTTT.

This clonotype was counted many times. The chain links TRBV11-3 to TRBJ1-1; the D gene is possibly TRBD1 (5 bases). This CDR3 has 16 residues. The V and J ends lost 1 base and 0 bases respectively, with 12 bases between them. CDR1 and CDR2 (germline): SGHNT, YENEEA. CDR3 coding DNA: TGTGCCAGCAGCTTAGGTAGGGGCGAGATGAACACTGAAGCTTTCTTT. It codes for CASSLGRGEMNTEAFF.

This chain links TRBV29-1 with TRBJ2-7, with TRBD1 identical over 8 bases. There are 13 residues in the CDR3. V lost 1 base, J lost 4 bases, and 3 bases stayed unmatched. The V gene's germline CDR1 is SQVTM and CDR2 ANQGSEA. CDR3 protein: CSVEAGGSYEQYF. CDR3 DNA: TGCAGCGTTGAAGCAGGGGGCTCGTACGAGCAGTACTTC.

This clonotype was counted many times. The rearrangement links TRBV20-1 to TRBJ1-2; a weak D match, TRBD1 (5 bases). The ends were cut back, 6 bases at V and 1 base at J, with 12 bases in the middle. This CDR3 comprises 13 residues. Germline V gene sequence: CDR1 DFQATT, CDR2 SNEGSKA (reference sequence). CDR3 sequence: CSAEKTDNYGYTF. For the CDR3, the DNA is TGCAGTGCCGAGAAGACAGATAACTATGGCTACACCTTC.

Many counts were recorded for this clonotype. The CDR3 bases are TGTGCCAGCAGTTTAGGTCGGGTCGGGGGACAGGGAACAAAAGCTTTCTTT. It translates to CASSLGRVGGQGTKAFF. The chain combines TRBV12-3 or TRBV12-4 with TRBJ1-1; 9 nucleotides match TRBD1. V shed 1 base, J shed 9 bases, and the junction held 15 bases outside the gene matches. This CDR3 comprises 17 residues.

This clonotype was seen at least ten times. The chain combines TRBV5-1 with TRBJ1-1; D remains ambiguous. V lost 2 bases, J lost 1 base, and 6 bases lay in between. Germline V gene lookup returns CDR1 SGHRS and CDR2 YFSETQ. This CDR3 has 13 residues. The CDR3 nucleotides are TGCGCCAGCAGCTTCCAGGCGAACACTGAAGCTTTCTTT. It specifies CASSFQANTEAFF.

In its sample, this clonotype was seen many times. The rearrangement joins TRBV7-3 to TRBJ2-5, with TRBD2 matching over 8 bases. The CDR3 runs to 13 residues. Per germline, CDR1 SGHTA and CDR2 FQGTGA. Trimming at V came to 1 base and at J to 5 bases, leaving 0 bases not matched to a gene. The CDR3 DNA follows: TGTGCCAGCAGCTTAAAGCGGGGGGAGACCCAGTACTTC. Its translation is CASSLKRGETQYF.

The chain employs TRBV7-3 and TRBJ2-5; D remains ambiguous. Germline V gene lookup returns CDR1 SGHTA and CDR2 FQGTGA. V lost 2 bases to trimming and J lost 7 bases, with 11 bases between them. This CDR3 is 13 amino acids long. In DNA form, the CDR3 reads TGTGCCAGCAGCTTAGGCCTAGAAGGGACCCAGTACTTC. Translated, it gives CASSLGLEGTQYF.

This clonotype was seen just once. The J gene is TRBJ2-3, the V gene TRBV18, with D perhaps TRBD2 (5 bases). Germline CDR1 KGHSH, CDR2 LQKENI. This CDR3 is built from 16 residues. The ends were cut back, 1 base at V and 3 bases at J, with 14 bases in the middle. The CDR3 sequence is CASSPRSLRGTDTQYF. DNA of the CDR3: TGTGCCAGCTCACCACGCTCCCTACGGGGAACAGATACGCAGTATTTT.

This clonotype has a count of ten or more. The chain couples TRBV13 to TRBJ2-7; 10 bases match TRBD2. The V and J ends lost 5 bases and 2 bases, in that order; junction bases with no gene match: 6. The CDR3 consists of 15 residues. Germline CDR1 and CDR2: PRHDT and FYEKMQ (reference sequence). This CDR3 reads CASSGTSGDPYEQYF. CDR3 DNA: TGTGCCAGCAGCGGCACTAGCGGGGATCCCTACGAGCAGTACTTC.

Notes on this clonotype: A much larger clone differs from this one at a single base, so this may be a read error. The chain combines TRBV28 with TRBJ2-3; 10 positions match TRBD2. CDR3 length: 15 residues. Germline V lookup: CDR1 MDHEN, CDR2 SYDVKM. DNA of the CDR3: TGTGACAGCAGGACCGGGACTAGCGGCACAGATACGCAGTATTTT. Its protein product is CDSRTGTSGTDTQYF.

This clonotype was recorded at least ten times. The CDR3 region is CASSFEQGRAQYF. Written as DNA, the CDR3 is TGTGCCAGCAGTTTCGAGCAAGGCAGGGCCCAGTACTTC. The V call is TRBV28, the J call TRBJ2-5; TRBD1 might be the D (5 bases). CDR1 is MDHEN and CDR2 is SYDVKM in the germline V gene. Between the trimmed V and J ends, which lost 3 bases and 9 bases, there was a span of 14 bases. The CDR3 covers 13 residues.

The sample holds many counts of this clonotype. The gene calls are TRBV11-1 and TRBJ1-1; perhaps TRBD1 as D (6 bases). From germline, CDR1 is SGHAT and CDR2 FQDESV (reference sequence). The CDR3 length is 18 residues. Trimming pared 5 bases from V and 5 bases from J, leaving 27 bases between. The CDR3 DNA reads TGTGCCAGCAGCCCAGACCCCAGATCCTACAGGGTTCGAACTGAAGCTTTCTTT. Encoded protein: CASSPDPRSYRVRTEAFF.

This clonotype appeared a few times. This chain connects TRBV5-5 to TRBJ2-4; weak D call: TRBD1 (5 bases). CDR3 length: 16 amino acids. Trimming removed 4 bases from V and 0 bases from J, with 14 bases in between. CDR1 and CDR2 (germline): SGHKS, YYEKEE (reference sequence). The CDR3 reads CASSGVGDLAKNIQYF. The CDR3 DNA reads TGTGCCAGCAGCGGTGTAGGGGATTTAGCCAAAAACATTCAGTACTTC.